Given below is one T cell receptor beta chain in context. The antigen remains undetermined. The data originate from a study of cytomegalovirus exposure and HLA in healthy donors. Study background: The 90 to 150 validation repertoires and the roughly 690 first-cohort repertoires shared a platform, a later analysis reported. Study results and limitations: Both high specificity and high sensitivity reportedly marked the classifier's diagnosis of cytomegalovirus status. The authors enumerated around 150 TCR beta chains as linked to cytomegalovirus.

Germline trimming cut 4 bases from V and 0 bases from J; bases unmatched to any gene: 8. The length of the CDR3 is 16 residues. CDR1 is MNHEY, CDR2 SVGAGI, per germline. Profiled with immunoSEQ multiplex PCR; TCRdb holds only in-frame clones, not every one. The sample includes 90,000 to 130,000 clones, approximately 85% of them seen just once. The receptor was isolated from a woman between 18 and 30 years old in good health and CMV-seronegative. The chain carries TRBV6-5 and TRBJ1-2; the match to TRBD1 covers 7 bases. Sequenced sample: PBMCs. The CDR3 protein is CASSSSGRGPNYGYTF. CDR3 in DNA: TGTGCCAGCAGTTCCTCGGGAAGGGGGCCTAACTATGGCTACACCTTC.